The clone carrying this T cell receptor (beta chain) has a handful of counts. Per the study methods: Reference gene primer amplification in the assay estimated nucleated cell counts. Assay: immunoSEQ multiplex PCR; the TCRdb copy retains only in-frame clones and omits some. The V and J calls and clone size are taken from that table; D and trimming were inferred from the DNA. The sample consists of about 88,000 clones, about 90% of them appearing once. The sample comes from a study of blood T cell repertoires in COVID-19. Study details: Collection of acute and convalescent COVID-19 samples took place in the United States, Italy and Spain. In each case, the material was cDNA or gDNA derived from T cells, B-cell-depleted T cells, or PBMCs.

Germline V CDR1 and CDR2: MNHNS, SASEGT. Deletions cut 4 bases from V and 0 bases from J, with 15 bases between. The length of the CDR3 is 16 residues. This clonotype was obtained from a male donor with acute or convalescent COVID-19. The sample was peripheral blood. The chain is built from TRBV6-1 and TRBJ1-2, with D possibly matching TRBD1 (5 bases). CDR3 residues: CASSGQSRASNYGYTF. The CDR3 region has the DNA TGTGCCAGCAGTGGACAGTCACGGGCTTCTAACTATGGCTACACCTTC.